This is a list of T cell receptor beta chains from one sample in a study of blood T cell repertoires in COVID-19. The method was immunoSEQ multiplex PCR; TCRdb's version includes in-frame clones alone and lacks a portion of them. The sample lists approximately 240,000 clones, 85% occurring once. Sequencing input: peripheral blood. These receptors all stem from a woman aged 60-75 years with active or convalescent COVID-19. The CDR3 runs from the conserved cysteine through the conserved F or W. D genes are given only for firm matches. Where a row states a size, it is once, few, many or the class of an expanded clone; other rows omit it.

J gene: TRBJ1-1
D gene: .
V gene: TRBV4-2
clone size: .
CDR3 protein: CASSQGYKTGWGTEAFF
CDR3 DNA: TGTGCCAGCAGCCAAGGCTATAAGACAGGATGGGGCACTGAAGCTTTCTTT

J gene: TRBJ1-4
D gene: .
V gene: TRBV4-1
clone size: .
CDR3 protein: CASSQDTPGANEKLFF
CDR3 DNA: TGCGCCAGCAGCCAAGATACCCCAGGCGCTAATGAAAAACTGTTTTTT

J gene: TRBJ2-6
D gene: TRBD2
V gene: TRBV28
clone size: .
CDR3 protein: CASSPIGLADLSGANVLTF
CDR3 DNA: TGTGCCAGCAGTCCCATTGGGCTAGCGGACCTCTCTGGGGCCAACGTCCTGACTTTC

J gene: TRBJ1-5
D gene: TRBD1
V gene: TRBV19
clone size: .
CDR3 protein: CASSVGTENQPQHF
CDR3 DNA: TGTGCCAGTAGTGTAGGGACAGAGAATCAGCCCCAGCATTTT

J gene: TRBJ1-5
D gene: TRBD1
V gene: TRBV7-2
clone size: .
CDR3 protein: CASSYDRVQPQHF
CDR3 DNA: TGTGCCAGCAGCTACGACAGGGTCCAGCCCCAGCATTTT

J gene: TRBJ1-5
D gene: .
V gene: TRBV6-6
clone size: few
CDR3 protein: CASSYGGSDQHF
CDR3 DNA: TGTGCCAGCAGTTACGGGGGCTCGGACCAGCATTTT

J gene: TRBJ1-5
D gene: TRBD1
V gene: TRBV7-8
clone size: .
CDR3 protein: CASSLRGGGQPQHF
CDR3 DNA: TGTGCCAGCAGCTTAAGAGGGGGCGGGCAGCCCCAGCATTTT

J gene: TRBJ1-4
D gene: .
V gene: TRBV29-1
clone size: .
CDR3 protein: CSAWRSNEKLFF
CDR3 DNA: TGCAGCGCGTGGCGGAGTAATGAAAAACTGTTTTTT

J gene: TRBJ2-2
D gene: .
V gene: TRBV2
clone size: .
CDR3 protein: CASRSGANTGELFF
CDR3 DNA: TGTGCCAGCAGGAGCGGCGCGAACACCGGGGAGCTGTTTTTT

J gene: TRBJ1-2
D gene: TRBD1
V gene: TRBV5-8
clone size: .
CDR3 protein: CASSSLLGTGVEYGYTF
CDR3 DNA: TGTGCCAGCAGCTCGCTGCTCGGGACAGGGGTGGAATATGGCTACACCTTC

J gene: TRBJ2-1
D gene: TRBD2
V gene: TRBV7-9
clone size: once
CDR3 protein: CASSFGSGVGSYNEQFF
CDR3 DNA: TGTGCCAGCAGCTTCGGTAGCGGGGTGGGGTCTTACAATGAGCAGTTCTTC

J gene: TRBJ2-4
D gene: TRBD1
V gene: TRBV3-1/TRBV3-2
clone size: .
CDR3 protein: CASSGWDREISKNIQYF
CDR3 DNA: TGTGCCAGCAGCGGCTGGGACAGGGAAATATCCAAAAACATTCAGTACTTC

J gene: TRBJ2-2
D gene: .
V gene: TRBV6-5
clone size: .
CDR3 protein: CASGGVGTGELFF
CDR3 DNA: TGTGCCAGCGGGGGCGTCGGCACCGGGGAGCTGTTTTTT

J gene: TRBJ2-1
D gene: TRBD2
V gene: TRBV2
clone size: .
CDR3 protein: CASQTQRGGYNEQFF
CDR3 DNA: TGTGCCAGCCAGACCCAGCGGGGGGGATACAATGAGCAGTTCTTC

J gene: TRBJ2-7
D gene: .
V gene: TRBV18
clone size: .
CDR3 protein: CASSPRARREYEQYF
CDR3 DNA: TGTGCCAGCTCACCCCGCGCTAGGAGGGAGTACGAGCAGTACTTC

J gene: TRBJ1-2
D gene: TRBD1
V gene: TRBV19
clone size: .
CDR3 protein: CASSILRDRNYGYTF
CDR3 DNA: TGTGCCAGTAGTATTCTCAGGGACAGAAACTATGGCTACACCTTC

J gene: TRBJ1-2
D gene: TRBD1
V gene: TRBV3-1/TRBV3-2
clone size: .
CDR3 protein: CASSLTQGRYGYTF
CDR3 DNA: TGTGCCAGCAGCTTAACACAGGGGAGGTATGGCTACACCTTC

J gene: TRBJ2-2
D gene: TRBD2
V gene: TRBV7-7
clone size: .
CDR3 protein: CASSLSGGEAGELFF
CDR3 DNA: TGTGCTAGCAGCTTGAGCGGGGGCGAGGCCGGGGAGCTGTTTTTT

J gene: TRBJ2-5
D gene: TRBD1
V gene: TRBV6-4
clone size: .
CDR3 protein: CAPTPGQGMETQYF
CDR3 DNA: TGTGCCCCAACGCCGGGACAGGGGATGGAGACCCAGTACTTC

J gene: TRBJ2-2
D gene: .
V gene: TRBV4-1
clone size: .
CDR3 protein: CASSRGTLNTGELFF
CDR3 DNA: TGCGCCAGCAGCCGAGGGACTCTTAACACCGGGGAGCTGTTTTTT